The T cell receptor (beta chain) under discussion was sequenced for a study of OX40 agonist ivuxolimab in advanced cancers. V lost 3 bases, J lost 3 bases, and 13 bases stayed unmatched. The germline V gene has CDR1 SNHLY and CDR2 FYNNEI. This CDR3 contains 17 residues. Here immunoSEQ multiplex PCR was the method, and the copy in TCRdb shows in-frame clones only, minus some. Of 77,000 or so clones in the sample, roughly 90% were seen once. This chain links TRBV2 with TRBJ2-7; TRBD1 matches 8 bases. This TCR was sampled from an adult with an advanced solid tumor such as melanoma, head and neck, liver or kidney cancer. The source material was CD4+ or CD8+ T cells sorted from blood, sampled in a trial of the OX40 agonist ivuxolimab. CDR3 residues: CASSEIEDRDRGYEQYF. The DNA for the CDR3 is TGTGCCAGCAGTGAGATTGAGGATCGAGACAGGGGCTACGAGCAGTACTTC.